This T cell receptor (beta chain) was sequenced for a study of T cell changes during pregnancy in multiple sclerosis. Libraries were prepared by immunoSEQ multiplex PCR; TCRdb keeps only in-frame clonotypes and omits some of them. Of about 83,000 clones listed, over 80% are singletons. V gave up 1 base and J gave up 8 bases, with 12 bases separating them. Germline V gene data show CDR1 as SGHVS and CDR2 as FNYEAQ. CDR3 length equals 14 residues. The chain recombines TRBV7-6 with TRBJ2-1; D gene uncertain. Sample: PBMCs, taken in the first trimester of pregnancy. This TCR derives from a female donor in good health, serving as a control in a pregnancy study. Some clones in this sample may be carry-over from other donors' samples. The CDR3 region has the DNA TGTGCCAGCAGCTTAGACTTGGGCTTCGATGAGCAGTTCTTC. Translating gives CASSLDLGFDEQFF.